There are many counts of the clone carrying this T cell receptor (beta chain). The antigen is not known. The data stem from a study of CD8 T cells in ankylosing spondylitis. Researchers built TCR beta libraries using quantitative 5'-RACE with molecular barcodes. MiXCR, run by TCRdb on the 5' RACE reads, gives a single entry per CDR3 protein. This sample has some 840,000 distinct CDR3 sequences; 12% occur once, and the top ten carry 0.45% to 0.6%. Study conclusions and caveats: Ankylosing spondylitis blood appeared to be characterized by a TCR beta motif of several highly homologous variants. Reports say disease-linked clones showed up significantly more in matched ankylosing spondylitis synovial fluid. Disease-linked clones, CD8+, were relatively rare in peripheral blood.

The CDR3 is 15 amino acids. V was shortened by 4 bases and J by 1 base, with 14 bases between the two germline ends. The germline V gene has CDR1 MGHDK and CDR2 SYGVNS. This clonotype was obtained from a male donor with ankylosing spondylitis. Source material: blood, either unsorted or a sorted T cell fraction (not recorded which). J is TRBJ2-7 and V is TRBV25-1, with D possibly being TRBD2 (5 bases). CDR3 residues: CASSVSDGPSYEQYF. The CDR3 nucleotides read TGTGCCAGCAGTGTTAGCGACGGACCTTCCTACGAGCAGTACTTC.